This entry describes one T cell receptor (beta chain). What it binds is unknown. TCRdb keeps only in-frame clones here, not all; method: immunoSEQ multiplex PCR. The table includes about 160,000 clones, about nine tenths detected once. This specimen comes from a study of T cell responses to AZD1222 COVID-19 vaccine. As for the study in general: Recipients boosted at about 4 weeks or about 12 weeks are pooled. The study's findings and limits: The breadth and depth of Spike-specific TCRs increased once two AZD1222 doses had been given. Repertoire sampling was restricted to post-peak T cell response timepoints.

This CDR3 contains 17 residues. The ends lost 0 bases at V and 2 bases at J; junction bases unmatched: 6. Germline V gene lookup returns CDR1 SGDLS and CDR2 YYNGEE. This receptor was identified in an adult in good health. This material consisted of peripheral blood, taken on day 0 of AZD1222 vaccination. V gene TRBV9 combines with J gene TRBJ2-2; 8 bases are a match to TRBD2. CDR3 amino acids: CASSVASGGLNTGELFF. The CDR3 region has the DNA TGTGCCAGCAGCGTAGCCAGCGGGGGCCTTAACACCGGGGAGCTGTTTTTT.